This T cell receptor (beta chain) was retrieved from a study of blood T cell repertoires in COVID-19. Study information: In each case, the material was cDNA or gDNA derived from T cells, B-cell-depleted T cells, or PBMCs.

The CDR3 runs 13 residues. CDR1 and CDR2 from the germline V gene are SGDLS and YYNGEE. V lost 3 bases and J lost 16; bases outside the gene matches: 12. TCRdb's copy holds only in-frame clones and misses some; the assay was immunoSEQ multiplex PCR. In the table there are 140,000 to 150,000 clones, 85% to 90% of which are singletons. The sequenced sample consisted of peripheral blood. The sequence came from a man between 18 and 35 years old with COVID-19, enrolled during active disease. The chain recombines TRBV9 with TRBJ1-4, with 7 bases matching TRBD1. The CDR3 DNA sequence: TGTGCCAGCAGCGCCACTGACACCGGGACAGCGTTTTTT. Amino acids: CASSATDTGTAFF.